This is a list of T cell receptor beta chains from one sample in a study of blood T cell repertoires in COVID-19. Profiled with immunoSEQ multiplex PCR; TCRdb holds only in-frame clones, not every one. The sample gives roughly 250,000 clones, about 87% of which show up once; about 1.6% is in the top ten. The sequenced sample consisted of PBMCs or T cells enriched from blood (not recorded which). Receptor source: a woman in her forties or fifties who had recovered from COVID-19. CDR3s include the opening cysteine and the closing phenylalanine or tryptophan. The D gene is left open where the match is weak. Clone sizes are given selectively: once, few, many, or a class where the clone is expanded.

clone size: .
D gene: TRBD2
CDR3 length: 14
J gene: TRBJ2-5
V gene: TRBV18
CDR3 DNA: TGTGCCAGCTCATCAAGCGGGAGTCGGGAGACCCAGTACTTC
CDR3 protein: CASSSSGSRETQYF

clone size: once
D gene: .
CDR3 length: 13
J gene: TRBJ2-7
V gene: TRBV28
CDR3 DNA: TGTGCCAGCAGTAGCGTGAATACCTACGAGCAGTACTTC
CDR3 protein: CASSSVNTYEQYF

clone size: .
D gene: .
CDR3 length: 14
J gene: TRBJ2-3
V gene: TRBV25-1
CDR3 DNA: TGTGCCAGCAAGGGCGGGCTTAGCACAGATACGCAGTATTTT
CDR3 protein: CASKGGLSTDTQYF

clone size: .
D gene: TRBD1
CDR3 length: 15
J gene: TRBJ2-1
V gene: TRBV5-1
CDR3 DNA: TGCGCCAGCAGCTTCGGGTCTACAGGGGGCGATGAGCAGTTCTTC
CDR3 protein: CASSFGSTGGDEQFF

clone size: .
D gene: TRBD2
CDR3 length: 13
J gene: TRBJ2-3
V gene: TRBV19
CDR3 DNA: TGTGCCAGCAATAGCGGGAGCACAGATACGCAGTATTTT
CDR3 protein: CASNSGSTDTQYF

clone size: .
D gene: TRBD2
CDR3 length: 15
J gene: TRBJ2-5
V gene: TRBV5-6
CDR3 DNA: TGTGCCAGCAGCTTGGCGCTAGCGGGGTACGAGACCCAGTACTTC
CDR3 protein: CASSLALAGYETQYF

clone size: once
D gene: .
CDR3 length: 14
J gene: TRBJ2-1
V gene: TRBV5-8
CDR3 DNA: TGTGCCAGCAGCTTGGTGACAGACTACAATGAGCAGTTCTTC
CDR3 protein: CASSLVTDYNEQFF

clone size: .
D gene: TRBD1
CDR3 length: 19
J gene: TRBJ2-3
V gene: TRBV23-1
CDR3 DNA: TGCGCCAGCAGTCAACCAAAACCGGACAGGGAAGCTAGCACAGATACGCAGTATTTT
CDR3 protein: CASSQPKPDREASTDTQYF

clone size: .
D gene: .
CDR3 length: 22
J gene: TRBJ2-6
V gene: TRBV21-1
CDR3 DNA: TGTGCCAGCAGCGAGGGGGCCTTTCTTGGGGGCAGAACCCGCTCTGGGGCCAACGTCCTGACTTTC
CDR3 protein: CASSEGAFLGGRTRSGANVLTF

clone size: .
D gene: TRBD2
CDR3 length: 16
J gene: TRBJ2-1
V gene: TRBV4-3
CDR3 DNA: TGCGCCAGCAGCCAAGCACCACTAGCGGATTACAATGAGCAGTTCTTC
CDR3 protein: CASSQAPLADYNEQFF

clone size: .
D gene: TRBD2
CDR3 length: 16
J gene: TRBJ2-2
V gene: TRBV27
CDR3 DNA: TGTGCCAGCTCGCCTAGCGGGAGGGCGGGCACCGGGGAGCTGTTTTTT
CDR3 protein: CASSPSGRAGTGELFF

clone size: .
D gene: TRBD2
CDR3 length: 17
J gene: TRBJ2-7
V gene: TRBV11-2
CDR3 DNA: TGTGCCAGCAGCTTAAGGCTAGCGGGAGGGAGCTCCTACGAGCAGTACTTC
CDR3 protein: CASSLRLAGGSSYEQYF

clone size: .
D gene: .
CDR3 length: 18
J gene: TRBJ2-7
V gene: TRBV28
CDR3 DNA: TGTGCCAGCAGTACCCGAAAGGAACAGGACCCCTTATACTACGAGCAGTACTTC
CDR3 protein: CASSTRKEQDPLYYEQYF

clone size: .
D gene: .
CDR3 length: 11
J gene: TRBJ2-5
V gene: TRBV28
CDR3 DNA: TGTGCCAGCAGTTTCGAAGAGACCCAGTACTTC
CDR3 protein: CASSFEETQYF

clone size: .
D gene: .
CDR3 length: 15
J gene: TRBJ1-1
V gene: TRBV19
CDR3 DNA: TGTGCCAGTAGTATAGTGGGCCGCTTGAACACTGAAGCTTTCTTT
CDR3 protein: CASSIVGRLNTEAFF

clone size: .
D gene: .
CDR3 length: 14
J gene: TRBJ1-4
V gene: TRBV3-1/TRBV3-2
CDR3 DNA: TGTGCCAGCAGCCAGCGTGGGGGGGATGAAAAACTGTTTTTT
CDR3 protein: CASSQRGGDEKLFF

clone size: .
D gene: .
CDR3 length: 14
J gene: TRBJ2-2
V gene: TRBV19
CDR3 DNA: TGTGCCAGTAGTATCCGGGAGTTCGCCGGGGAGCTGTTTTTT
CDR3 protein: CASSIREFAGELFF

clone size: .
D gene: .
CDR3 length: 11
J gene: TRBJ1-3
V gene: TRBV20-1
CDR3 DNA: TGCAGTGCCCCTCTTGGAAACACCATATATTTT
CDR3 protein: CSAPLGNTIYF